These T cell receptor beta chains were read from a single sample in a study of identifying expanded T cells in peripheral blood. Sequencing was performed with immunoSEQ multiplex PCR; in TCRdb, only in-frame clones are kept and a portion is missing. The sample yields 75,000 to 95,000 clones, approximately 90% seen once. The sample taken for sequencing was blood. Receptors were obtained from a person aged 18 to 70 in good health. The CDR3 runs from the conserved cysteine through the conserved F or W. The D gene is left open where the match is weak. Clone sizes are given selectively: once, few, many, or a class where the clone is expanded.

j_gene | abundance | v_gene | d_gene | CDR3nt | CDR3aa
TRBJ1-2 | NA | TRBV6-5 | TRBD1 | TGTGCCAGCAGTTTGACAGGGCCAGACTATGGCTACACCTTC | CASSLTGPDYGYTF
TRBJ2-4 | NA | TRBV6-1 | TRBD1 | TGTGCCACCGAGGGGACAGGGGTGTACATTCAGTACTTC | CATEGTGVYIQYF
TRBJ2-1 | NA | TRBV10-3 | NA | TGTGCCATCAGTGATCCTTCGCGCGGCAATGAGCAGTTCTTC | CAISDPSRGNEQFF
TRBJ1-2 | few | TRBV2 | NA | TGTGCCAGCAGTGCCCAAGGTGGTTATGGCTACACCTTC | CASSAQGGYGYTF
TRBJ1-2 | once | TRBV5-1 | NA | TGCGCCAGCAGCTTGGATTTAGATCGGGGCTACACCTTC | CASSLDLDRGYTF
TRBJ1-2 | NA | TRBV6-5 | NA | TGTGCCAGCACCCTAGATGCGGGAACTAACTATGGCTACACCTTC | CASTLDAGTNYGYTF
TRBJ2-3 | NA | TRBV5-1 | TRBD2 | TGCGCCAGCAGCCACGGACTAGCGGTTAGCACAGATACGCAGTATTTT | CASSHGLAVSTDTQYF
TRBJ1-1 | NA | TRBV18 | NA | TGTGCCAGCTCACCAGCAATGAACACTGAAGCTTTCTTT | CASSPAMNTEAFF
TRBJ1-1 | NA | TRBV6-6 | NA | TGTGCCAGCAGTTTTCCCCTGGGGGGGCGGACTGAAGCTTTCTTT | CASSFPLGGRTEAFF
TRBJ1-1 | NA | TRBV5-5 | NA | TGTGCCAGCAGCTTATATAAGGGGACGAACACTGAAGCTTTCTTT | CASSLYKGTNTEAFF
TRBJ1-5 | NA | TRBV6-6 | NA | TGTGCCAGCAGTTCCGGGACACCATATAGCAATCAGCCCCAGCATTTT | CASSSGTPYSNQPQHF
TRBJ1-3 | NA | TRBV7-2 | NA | TGTGCCAGCAGCAATACAGGGTTGGGCGGAAACACCATATATTTT | CASSNTGLGGNTIYF
TRBJ2-2 | NA | TRBV19 | NA | TGTGCCAGTAGTATTGGTCAGACGAACACCGGGGAGCTGTTTTTT | CASSIGQTNTGELFF
TRBJ1-2 | NA | TRBV2 | TRBD1 | TGTGCCAGCAGTAGGGAGGGGGCGCTTAATGGCTACACCTTC | CASSREGALNGYTF
TRBJ2-7 | NA | TRBV13 | NA | TGTGCCAGCAGCTCCCTGCCGACAGGTATGTCCACTAACGAGCAGTACTTC | CASSSLPTGMSTNEQYF
TRBJ2-7 | NA | TRBV7-9 | TRBD1 | TGTGCCAGCAGCTTAGGACAGGGGGGGTCCTACGAGCAGTACTTC | CASSLGQGGSYEQYF
TRBJ1-1 | NA | TRBV29-1 | TRBD1 | TGCAGCGTTGTAGGGCCAGGGGGCAAGAACACTGAAGCTTTCTTT | CSVVGPGGKNTEAFF
TRBJ2-3 | NA | TRBV4-1 | TRBD2 | TGCGCCAGCAGCCAAGATGCCAGGGGAAGGACTAGCGGGAACGCAGATACGCAGTATTTT | CASSQDARGRTSGNADTQYF
TRBJ2-7 | NA | TRBV9 | NA | TGTGCCAGCAGCCCCCCCCTCGGGGGATTTGGCGAGCAGTACTTC | CASSPPLGGFGEQYF
TRBJ2-3 | NA | TRBV6-6 | NA | TGTGCCAGCAGTTATCGGGCGTGGGATACGCAGTATTTT | CASSYRAWDTQYF
TRBJ2-1 | NA | TRBV12-5 | NA | TGTGCTAGTGGGGAGGACGCCGGTTTCTATGAGCAGTTCTTC | CASGEDAGFYEQFF
TRBJ2-7 | NA | TRBV10-1 | TRBD1 | TGCGCCAGCAGTGACCCGGGGACAGTCCTATTCACCTACGAGCAGTACTTC | CASSDPGTVLFTYEQYF
TRBJ1-4 | NA | TRBV6-1 | TRBD1 | TGTGCCAGCCGGGACAGGGTTGATGAAAAACTGTTTTTT | CASRDRVDEKLFF
TRBJ2-2 | NA | TRBV27 | TRBD1 | TGTGCCAGCAGTTACACAGGGGGCACCGGGGAGCTGTTTTTT | CASSYTGGTGELFF
TRBJ1-5 | NA | TRBV18 | NA | TGTGCCAGCTCACCACTGGGGGGGTTTAGCAATCAGCCCCAGCATTTT | CASSPLGGFSNQPQHF
TRBJ2-1 | NA | TRBV19 | TRBD1 | TGTGCCAGTAGCCCCGACAGGGAGTTTCTCGGGGAGAATGAGCAGTTCTTC | CASSPDREFLGENEQFF
TRBJ2-2 | NA | TRBV19 | TRBD2 | TGTGCCAGTAGGACCTCTAGCGGGAGGGCCGGGAACACCGGGGAGCTGTTTTTT | CASRTSSGRAGNTGELFF
TRBJ2-1 | once | TRBV7-8 | NA | TGTGCCAGCAGCGGAAGGGGAACCTTCAATGAGCAGTTCTTC | CASSGRGTFNEQFF
TRBJ2-1 | NA | TRBV13 | NA | TGTGCCAGCAGCCCCGGGACATTACTAATCAATGAGCAGTTCTTC | CASSPGTLLINEQFF
TRBJ1-5 | once | TRBV2 | TRBD1 | TGTGCCAGCAGTAAGGACAGGAATAGCAATCAGCCCCAGCATTTT | CASSKDRNSNQPQHF
TRBJ2-1 | NA | TRBV10-3 | NA | TGTGCCATCAGTGAGTCGAATCAGGGGACCGATGAGCAGTTCTTC | CAISESNQGTDEQFF
TRBJ1-5 | once | TRBV5-5 | NA | TGTGCCAGCAGCTTGGAGCCCGGGGAGAGCAATCAGCCCCAGCATTTT | CASSLEPGESNQPQHF
TRBJ1-6 | NA | TRBV27 | NA | TGTGCCAGCAGTTTAGGGGGGGTTGGGGGTTCACCCCTCCACTTT | CASSLGGVGGSPLHF
TRBJ2-1 | NA | TRBV9 | TRBD2 | TGTGCCAGCAGCGTATCTAGCGGGAGCTCCTACAATGAGCAGTTCTTC | CASSVSSGSSYNEQFF
TRBJ1-2 | NA | TRBV4-2 | NA | TGTGCCAGCAGCCAAGGCCTAAACTATGGCTACACCTTC | CASSQGLNYGYTF
TRBJ1-1 | NA | TRBV5-1 | NA | TGCGCCAGCAGCGTACAGCTGAACACTGAAGCTTTCTTT | CASSVQLNTEAFF
TRBJ2-4 | NA | TRBV2 | NA | TGTGCCAGCAGTGAAATAGGCGCAGGGAACAACTTAGCCAAAAACATTCAGTACTTC | CASSEIGAGNNLAKNIQYF
TRBJ2-5 | once | TRBV7-9 | NA | TGTGCCAGCAGCCACGCTGGGGGTCAAGAGACCCAGTACTTC | CASSHAGGQETQYF
TRBJ1-5 | NA | TRBV6-6 | NA | TGTGCCAGCAGTGACCGACAGATTAATCAGCCCCAGCATTTT | CASSDRQINQPQHF
TRBJ2-6 | NA | TRBV14 | TRBD1 | TGTGCCAGCGGTGGGACAGGGAAATCTGGGGCCAACGTCCTGACTTTC | CASGGTGKSGANVLTF
TRBJ2-7 | NA | TRBV9 | TRBD2 | TGTGCCAGCAGCGTAGGAAGTAGCGGGGGAGGAGGCTCCTACGAGCAGTACTTC | CASSVGSSGGGGSYEQYF
TRBJ1-1 | NA | TRBV6-6 | NA | TGTGCCAGCAGCCCTAACAGGGTACAAGTGAACACTGAAGCTTTCTTT | CASSPNRVQVNTEAFF
TRBJ1-1 | NA | TRBV7-6 | NA | TGTGCCAGCAGCCCCGGCCCTTCCACTGAAGCTTTCTTT | CASSPGPSTEAFF
TRBJ2-3 | once | TRBV6-4 | NA | TGTGCCAGCAGTGACTCGAGGGTCCCGGGGGCAGATACGCAGTATTTT | CASSDSRVPGADTQYF
TRBJ2-7 | NA | TRBV6-1 | TRBD1 | TGTGCCAGCAGTTACAGGGGCGAGCAGTACTTC | CASSYRGEQYF
TRBJ1-1 | once | TRBV6-5 | TRBD1 | TGTGCCAGCACCGATTTCAGGGGGCGGGAAGCTTTCTTT | CASTDFRGREAFF
TRBJ1-2 | NA | TRBV5-6 | TRBD1 | TGTGCCAGCAGCGACACAGGGGGAAATGGCTACACCTTC | CASSDTGGNGYTF
TRBJ1-2 | NA | TRBV7-2 | NA | TGTGCCAGCGGCCAACAGGACGGAACCTATGGCTACACCTTC | CASGQQDGTYGYTF
TRBJ2-2 | NA | TRBV11-3 | NA | TGTGCCAGCAGCTTTAGCGGTTCGAACACCGGGGAGCTGTTTTTT | CASSFSGSNTGELFF
TRBJ2-3 | NA | TRBV4-1 | TRBD2 | TGCGCCAGCAGGCTAAGACTAGCGGGAGGGGCAGATACGCAGTATTTT | CASRLRLAGGADTQYF
TRBJ1-3 | NA | TRBV13 | NA | TGTGCCAGCACTCGCCGTGGGGACTGGGCTGGAAACACCATATATTTT | CASTRRGDWAGNTIYF
TRBJ2-2 | NA | TRBV5-1 | TRBD1 | TGCGCCAGCAGCCACAACAGGGGGACCGGGGAGCTGTTTTTT | CASSHNRGTGELFF
TRBJ2-1 | NA | TRBV5-6 | TRBD2 | TGTGCCAGCAGCTTGGGGCTAGCGGAGTTCTTC | CASSLGLAEFF
TRBJ2-7 | NA | TRBV21-1 | NA | TGTGCCAGCAGCAAAATTCAGGGAATGGGCGAGCAGTACTTC | CASSKIQGMGEQYF
TRBJ1-1 | NA | TRBV5-5 | NA | TGTGCCAGCAGCTTCTCGGGTATTGGGACTGAAGCTTTCTTT | CASSFSGIGTEAFF
TRBJ1-3 | NA | TRBV6-1 | NA | TGTGCCAGCAGGACAAGTTCTGGAAACACCATATATTTT | CASRTSSGNTIYF